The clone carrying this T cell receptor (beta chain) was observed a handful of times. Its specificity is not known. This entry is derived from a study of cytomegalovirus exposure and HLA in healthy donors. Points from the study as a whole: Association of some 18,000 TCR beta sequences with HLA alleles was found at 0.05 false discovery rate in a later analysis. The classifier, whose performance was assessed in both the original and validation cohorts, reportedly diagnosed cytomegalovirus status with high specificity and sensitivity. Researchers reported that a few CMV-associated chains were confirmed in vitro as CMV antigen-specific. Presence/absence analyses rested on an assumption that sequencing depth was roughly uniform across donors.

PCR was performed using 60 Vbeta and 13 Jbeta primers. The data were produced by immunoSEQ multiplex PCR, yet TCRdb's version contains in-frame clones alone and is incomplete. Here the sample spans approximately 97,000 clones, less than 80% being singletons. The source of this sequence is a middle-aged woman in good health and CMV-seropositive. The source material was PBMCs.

This chain's CDR3 is CASSLGETADGYTF. In DNA form, the CDR3 reads TGTGCCAGCAGCTTAGGAGAGACAGCCGATGGCTACACCTTC. This chain links TRBV7-8 with TRBJ1-2, with TRBD1 as a possible D gene (5 bases). The CDR3 length is 14 residues. V lost 1 base, J lost 6 bases, and 12 bases lay in between. Germline CDR1 SGHVS, CDR2 FQNEAQ.